These 17 T cell receptor beta chains were all obtained from the same sample, sequenced in a study of T cell responses to AZD1222 COVID-19 vaccine. Assay: immunoSEQ multiplex PCR; the TCRdb copy retains only in-frame clones and omits some. The sample carries 150,000 to 200,000 clones, roughly 91% recorded once. The sequenced sample was peripheral blood, obtained 28 days after the second AZD1222 dose. The receptors were gathered from an adult who received the AZD1222 COVID-19 vaccine.

This clone has a single count. V is TRBV9 and J is TRBJ2-2, with D possibly matching TRBD2 (6 bases). Germline V gene lookup returns CDR1 SGDLS and CDR2 YYNGEE. This CDR3 is built from 20 residues. The germline V and J ends were trimmed by 9 bases and 2 bases, with 32 bases remaining between them. The CDR3 spells CATDNSRGRPAGSNTGELFF. The CDR3 DNA follows: TGTGCCACCGACAACTCGCGGGGTCGCCCCGCGGGCAGTAACACCGGGGAGCTGTTTTTT.

The chain combines TRBV7-6 with TRBJ1-3; D not certain. CDR1 and CDR2 (germline): SGHVS, FNYEAQ. Deletions cut 4 bases from V and 0 bases from J, with 13 bases between. The CDR3 loop spans 16 amino acids. The CDR3, as DNA: TGTGCCAGCAGCTCCGCCGGTGGCTACTCTGGAAACACCATATATTTT. Protein: CASSSAGGYSGNTIYF.

This chain links TRBV7-9 with TRBJ1-1, with 8 bases that match TRBD1. The V gene's germline CDR1 is SEHNR and CDR2 FQNEAQ (reference sequence). The CDR3 is made up of 14 amino acids. V shed 5 bases and J 0 bases; nucleotides not matched to a gene: 2. CDR3 sequence reads: CASSVQGVNTEAFF. CDR3 nucleotide sequence: TGTGCCAGCAGCGTACAGGGGGTGAACACTGAAGCTTTCTTT.

The rearrangement joins TRBV29-1 to TRBJ1-1; a possible D gene is TRBD1 (6 bases). This CDR3 is 13 amino acids long. The V gene lost 4 bases and the J gene lost 8 bases, with 17 bases spanning the gap. Germline CDR1 SQVTM, CDR2 ANQGSEA. The CDR3: CSVASLKDREAFF. The CDR3 region has the DNA TGCAGCGTTGCCAGCCTGAAAGACAGGGAAGCTTTCTTT.

The chain carries TRBV28 and TRBJ2-1; 10 bases are a match to TRBD2. V lost 4 bases and J lost 2; bases outside the gene matches: 2. Germline assignment: CDR1 MDHEN and CDR2 SYDVKM. The CDR3 is 15 amino acids. CDR3 DNA sequence: TGTGCCAGCAGTTATCTAGCGGGAGCCTACAATGAGCAGTTCTTC. Protein: CASSYLAGAYNEQFF.

The chain couples TRBV12-3 or TRBV12-4 to TRBJ1-5; D is perhaps TRBD1 (6 bases). The CDR3 spans 13 residues. Trimming pared 3 bases from V and 5 bases from J, leaving 8 bases between. The DNA of the CDR3 is TGTGCCAGCAGTTTGACAGGAGATCAGCCCCAGCATTTT. This gives the protein CASSLTGDQPQHF.

V is TRBV11-3 and J is TRBJ2-7; tentative D call: TRBD1 (6 bases). This CDR3 region has 14 residues. V was cut by 5 bases and J by 3 bases, with 14 bases left in between. Germline CDR1 and CDR2: SGHNT and YENEEA. The CDR3 nucleotides are TGTGCCAGCAGCGGGGGTGGGGACAACTACGAGCAGTACTTC. The encoded protein is CASSGGGDNYEQYF.

This chain uses TRBV3-1 (or the pseudogene TRBV3-2) with TRBJ2-1; 8 nucleotides line up with TRBD2. CDR1 and CDR2 from the germline V gene are LGHDT and YNNKEL (reference sequence). With V trimmed by 4 bases and J by 3 bases, 5 bases remained unmatched. This CDR3 comprises 15 residues. The CDR3 nucleotides read TGTGCCAGCAGCCTGCCGGGACTAGGCTACAATGAGCAGTTCTTC. The encoded protein is CASSLPGLGYNEQFF.

CDR3 nucleotide sequence: TGTGCCAGCAGTGAAGATATAGGGAACCCCTATGGCTACACCTTC. Its translation is CASSEDIGNPYGYTF. V is TRBV6-1 and J is TRBJ1-2; D is ambiguous. Germline V lookup: CDR1 MNHNS, CDR2 SASEGT. V lost 1 base and J 4 bases, leaving 13 bases between the germline ends. CDR3 length equals 15 residues.

This chain joins TRBV5-1 and TRBJ1-1; D call uncertain. The CDR3 contains 13 residues. From germline, CDR1 is SGHRS and CDR2 YFSETQ. Trimming removed 3 bases from V and 7 bases from J, with 13 bases in between. The CDR3 nucleotides are TGCGCCAGCAGCTCCGGGTTAGGAGGTGAAGCTTTCTTT. This codes for CASSSGLGGEAFF. The full variable domain, rest sourced from reference TRBV5-1 and TRBJ1-1, is KAGVTQTPRYLIKTRGQQVTLSCSPISGHRSVSWYQQTPGQGLQFLFEYFSETQRNKGNFPGRFSGRQFSNSRSEMNVSTLELGDSALYLCASSSGLGGEAFFGQGTRLTVV.

The genes are TRBV27 and TRBJ1-6; perhaps TRBD1 as D (5 bases). The V and J ends lost 8 bases and 1 base respectively, with 18 bases between them. CDR3 length: 17 amino acids. CDR1 is MNHEY, CDR2 SMNVEV, per germline (reference sequence). The CDR3 nucleotides read TGTGCCAGCCACCCGGCCTGGGGCGGGTCCTATAATTCACCCCTCCACTTT. Translation: CASHPAWGGSYNSPLHF.

This chain connects TRBV12-3 or TRBV12-4 to TRBJ2-1; D call uncertain. V was shortened by 5 bases and J by 4 bases, with 6 bases between the two germline ends. CDR3 length: 12 amino acids. In nucleotides, the CDR3 is TGTGCCAGCAGTCCTCAGTACAATGAGCAGTTCTTC. It translates to CASSPQYNEQFF.

DNA of the CDR3: TGTGCCAGCACGGGCTCCCGCTACACCGGGGAGCTGTTTTTT. The encoded protein is CASTGSRYTGELFF. The V gene is TRBV28, the J gene TRBJ2-2; no definite D call. V dropped 7 bases and J dropped 3 bases, with 12 bases sitting between them. The CDR3 sequence is 14 residues long. The germline V gene encodes CDR1 MDHEN and CDR2 SYDVKM.

The rearrangement uses TRBV5-6 and TRBJ2-5; 9 nucleotides match TRBD1. The CDR3 runs to 14 residues. Trimming took 3 bases from V and 2 from J; bases not matched to a gene: 2. Germline V gives CDR1 SGHDT, CDR2 YYEEEE. As DNA, the CDR3 is TGTGCCAGCAGCTCCGGACAGGGGCAAGAGACCCAGTACTTC. This encodes CASSSGQGQETQYF. The variable domain in full, with the rest retrieved from reference TRBV5-6 and TRBJ2-5, is DAGVTQSPTHLIKTRGQQVTLRCSPKSGHDTVSWYQQALGQGPQFIFQYYEEEERQRGNFPDRFSGHQFPNYSSELNVNALLLGDSALYLCASSSGQGQETQYFGPGTRLLVL.

The gene calls are TRBV6-1 and TRBJ2-1; 8 nucleotides match TRBD2. The CDR3 runs to 15 residues. V lost 4 bases to trimming and J lost 0 bases; unmatched junction nucleotides: 2. Germline V gene sequence: CDR1 MNHNS, CDR2 SASEGT. CDR3 DNA: TGTGCCAGCAGTGTAGCGGGGCTCTCCTACAATGAGCAGTTCTTC. Translation gives CASSVAGLSYNEQFF.

This CDR3 reads CASRGSGELFF. In nucleotides, the CDR3 is TGTGCCAGCAGGGGGTCCGGGGAGCTGTTTTTT. The rearrangement links TRBV2 to TRBJ2-2; D remains ambiguous. V lost 6 bases and J lost 6, with 5 bases in between. The CDR3 spans 11 residues. CDR1 and CDR2 from the germline V gene are SNHLY and FYNNEI.

This chain links TRBV4-1 with TRBJ2-7; the D gene could be TRBD1 or TRBD2 (5 bases each). The CDR3 contains 13 residues. V lost 1 base and J 7 bases, leaving 11 bases between the germline ends. Germline CDR1 reads MGHRA; CDR2 reads YSYEKL. CDR3 in DNA: TGCGCCAGCAGCCAAGGGTCGGGGCGGGAGCAGTACTTC. Protein: CASSQGSGREQYF.